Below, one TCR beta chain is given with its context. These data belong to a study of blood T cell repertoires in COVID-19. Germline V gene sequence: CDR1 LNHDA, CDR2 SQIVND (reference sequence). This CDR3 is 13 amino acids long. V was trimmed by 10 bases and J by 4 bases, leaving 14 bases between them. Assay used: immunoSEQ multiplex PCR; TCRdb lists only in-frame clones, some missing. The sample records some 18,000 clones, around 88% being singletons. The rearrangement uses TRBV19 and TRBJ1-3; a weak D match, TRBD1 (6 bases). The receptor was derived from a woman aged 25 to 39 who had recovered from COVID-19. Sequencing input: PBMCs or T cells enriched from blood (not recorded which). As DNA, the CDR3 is TGTGCCACCTTAAACAGGGTCGGAAACACCATATATTTT. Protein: CATLNRVGNTIYF.